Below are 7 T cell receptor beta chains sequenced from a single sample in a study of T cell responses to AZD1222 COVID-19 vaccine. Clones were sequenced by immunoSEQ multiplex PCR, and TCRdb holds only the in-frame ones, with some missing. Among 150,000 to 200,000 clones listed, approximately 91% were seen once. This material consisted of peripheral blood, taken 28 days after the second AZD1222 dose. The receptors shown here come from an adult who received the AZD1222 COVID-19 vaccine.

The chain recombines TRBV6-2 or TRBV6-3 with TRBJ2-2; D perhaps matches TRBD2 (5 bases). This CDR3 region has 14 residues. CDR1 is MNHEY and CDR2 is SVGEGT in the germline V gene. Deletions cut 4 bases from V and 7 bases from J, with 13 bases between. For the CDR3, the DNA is TGTGCCAGCAGTTTTGCGGCGGGCAGCGGGGAGCTGTTTTTT. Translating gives CASSFAAGSGELFF.

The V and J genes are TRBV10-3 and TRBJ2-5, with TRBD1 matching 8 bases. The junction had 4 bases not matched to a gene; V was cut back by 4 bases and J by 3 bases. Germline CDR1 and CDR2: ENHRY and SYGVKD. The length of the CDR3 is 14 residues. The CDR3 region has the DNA TGTGCCATCAGTGGCCTGACAGGGGAAGAGACCCAGTACTTC. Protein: CAISGLTGEETQYF.

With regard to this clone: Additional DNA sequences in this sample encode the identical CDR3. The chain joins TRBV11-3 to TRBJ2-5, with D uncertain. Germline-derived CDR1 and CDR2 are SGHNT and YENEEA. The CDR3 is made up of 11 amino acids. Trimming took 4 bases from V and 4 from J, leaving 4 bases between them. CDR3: CASSSGETQYF. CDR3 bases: TGTGCCAGCAGCTCGGGAGAGACCCAGTACTTC.

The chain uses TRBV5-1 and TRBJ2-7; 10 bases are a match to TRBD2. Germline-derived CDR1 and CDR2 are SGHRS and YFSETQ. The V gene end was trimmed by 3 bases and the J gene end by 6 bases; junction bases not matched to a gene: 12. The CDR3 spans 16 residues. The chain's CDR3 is CASSSNVAGGLVEQYF. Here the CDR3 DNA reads TGCGCCAGCAGCTCGAACGTAGCGGGAGGTCTTGTCGAGCAGTACTTC.

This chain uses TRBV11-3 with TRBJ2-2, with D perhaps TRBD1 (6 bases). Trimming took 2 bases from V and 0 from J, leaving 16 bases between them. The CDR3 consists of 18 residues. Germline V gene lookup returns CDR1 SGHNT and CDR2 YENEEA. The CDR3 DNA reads TGTGCCAGCAGCTTACAAGTGCCCGGACAGCCGAACACCGGGGAGCTGTTTTTT. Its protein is CASSLQVPGQPNTGELFF.

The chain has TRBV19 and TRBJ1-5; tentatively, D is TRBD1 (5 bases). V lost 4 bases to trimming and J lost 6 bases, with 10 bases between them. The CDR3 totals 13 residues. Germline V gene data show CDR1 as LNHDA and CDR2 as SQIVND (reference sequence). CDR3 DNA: TGTGCCAGTAGTAGCGGTAGGGGTCAGCCCCAGCATTTT. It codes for CASSSGRGQPQHF. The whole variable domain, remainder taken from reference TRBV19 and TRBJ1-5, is DGGITQSPKYLFRKEGQNVTLSCEQNLNHDAMYWYRQDPGQGLRLIYYSQIVNDFQKGDIAEGYSVSREKKESFPLTVTSAQKNPTAFYLCASSSGRGQPQHFGDGTRLSIL.

The CDR3 DNA follows: TGTGCCAGCAGTTTCGTTAATTCACCCCTCCACTTT. It yields the protein CASSFVNSPLHF. The V and J genes are TRBV28 and TRBJ1-6; D remains ambiguous. Trimming took off 3 bases at V and 6 bases at J, with 3 bases between the two ends. Germline V gene lookup returns CDR1 MDHEN and CDR2 SYDVKM. This CDR3 region has 12 residues.